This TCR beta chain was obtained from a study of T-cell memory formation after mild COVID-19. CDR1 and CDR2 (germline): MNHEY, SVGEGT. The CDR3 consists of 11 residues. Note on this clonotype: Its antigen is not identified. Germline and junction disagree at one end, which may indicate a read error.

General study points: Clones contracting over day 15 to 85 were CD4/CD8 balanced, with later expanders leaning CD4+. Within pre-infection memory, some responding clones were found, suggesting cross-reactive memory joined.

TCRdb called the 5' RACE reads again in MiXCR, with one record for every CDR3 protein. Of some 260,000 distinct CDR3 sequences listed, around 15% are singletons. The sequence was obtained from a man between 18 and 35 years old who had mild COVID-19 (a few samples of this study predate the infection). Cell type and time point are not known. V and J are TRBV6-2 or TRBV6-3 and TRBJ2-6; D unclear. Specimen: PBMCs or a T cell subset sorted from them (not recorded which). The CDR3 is CACRGANVLTF. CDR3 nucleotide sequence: TGTGCCTGCAGGGGGGCCAACGTCCTGACTTTC.